This T cell receptor beta chain came from a study of T-cell memory formation after mild COVID-19. CDR1 is SGHTA and CDR2 is FQGNSA in the germline V gene. This CDR3 spans 15 amino acids. The V segment lost 5 bases and the J segment 8 bases; nucleotides outside the gene matches: 12. Study outcomes and limitations: A second wave expanding day 15 to 37 was CD4+-biased; contracting clones were balanced. Shrinking CD4+ clones were chiefly CM and EM; CD8+ ones were chiefly EMRA. The finding that pre-infection memory included some responding clones suggested that cross-reactive memory joined.

Remarks on this clonotype: Its antigen is still unknown.

In TCRdb, the 5' RACE reads were re-called with MiXCR into one record per CDR3 protein. There are about 270,000 distinct CDR3 sequences in the sample; under 20% occur only once, and approximately 23% lies in the top ten. This receptor was identified in a young man who had mild COVID-19 (a few samples of this study predate the infection). Cell type and time point are not known. Sequencing was carried out using PBMCs or a T cell subset sorted from them (not recorded which). The V and J genes are TRBV7-2 and TRBJ1-2; 9 nucleotides match TRBD1. This CDR3 reads CASSLRDREGGGYTF. CDR3 coding DNA: TGTGCCAGCAGCCTAAGGGACAGGGAAGGTGGAGGCTACACCTTC.